This T cell receptor (beta chain) was identified in a study of beta chain features in type 1 diabetes. As every portion of the isolated RNA was reverse transcribed, the sequencing read expressed TCRB transcripts. The method was immunoSEQ multiplex PCR; TCRdb's version includes in-frame clones alone and lacks a portion of them. The sample includes some 150,000 clones, about 10% of them seen just once. This CDR3 has 15 residues. CDR1 and CDR2 (germline): MNHNS, SASEGT. The trim removed 11 bases at V and 2 bases at J, leaving 10 bases unmatched. This clone turned up a few times. The antigen remains unidentified. General study findings and limits: There was a moderate but significant shortening of TCRB CDR3s in all four CD4+ subsets of Type 1 diabetes patients. A closer apparent resemblance between naive, central memory and Treg TCRB repertoires was seen in patients than in healthy donors. Still unanswered here is whether HLA type influences TCRB rearrangement.

Sequences were obtained from naive CD4+ T cells from blood. The sequence derives from a man younger than 35 in good health. The rearrangement joins TRBV6-1 to TRBJ2-2, with 8 bases fitting TRBD1. The CDR3 sequence: CAAMQGAINTGELFF. The DNA for the CDR3 is TGTGCCGCCATGCAGGGGGCGATTAACACCGGGGAGCTGTTTTTT.